This TCR beta chain is drawn from a study of PD-1 blockade in classical Hodgkin lymphoma. Turning to the study itself: Each patient was given nivolumab 3 mg/kg through a vein every 2 weeks. Findings of the study overall: Newly diagnosed patients had diversity similar to the baseline diversity of complete responders.

Comments on this clone: Its antigen is unknown.

CDR1 is SGHAT and CDR2 is FQNNGV in the germline V gene. This CDR3 has 16 residues. V gave up 0 bases and J gave up 5 bases; unmatched junction bases: 8. Time point specified: cycle 4 day 1 (C4D1), after five to seven weeks of nivolumab. Each patient relapsed following autologous stem cell transplantation, and prior brentuximab vedotin exposure differed. Using immunoSEQ multiplex PCR, the repertoire was profiled, and TCRdb retains in-frame clones only, with some absent. The sample holds about 27,000 clones; approximately 72% are singletons and the top ten take approximately 3.6%. This chain links TRBV11-2 with TRBJ2-5; 8 bases line up with TRBD2. The specimen comprised peripheral blood mononuclear cells (PBMCs), sampled before the fourth cycle of nivolumab. This receptor was taken from a human donor with classical Hodgkin lymphoma. The CDR3: CASSLDSSGIGETQYF. The CDR3, as DNA: TGTGCCAGCAGCTTAGATAGTAGCGGGATTGGGGAGACCCAGTACTTC.